This TCR beta chain was sequenced for a study of blood T cell repertoires in COVID-19. Across the study: Some COVID-19 samples were acute and others convalescent; all came from the United States, Italy and Spain.

TCRdb keeps only in-frame clones here, not all; method: immunoSEQ multiplex PCR. The profile covers about 59,000 clones, with around 80% appearing a single time and roughly 10% taken by the ten largest. Germline-derived CDR1 and CDR2 are MNHEY and SVGEGT. V shed 4 bases and J shed 2 bases, with 7 bases lying between them. The CDR3 spans 13 residues. The TCR was taken from a human donor in a cohort sampled during active COVID-19. Sequencing input: peripheral blood. V is TRBV6-2 or TRBV6-3 and J is TRBJ2-3; possible D gene TRBD1, 5 bases. The CDR3 nucleotides are TGTGCCAGCAGTTCGACAGTCACAGATACGCAGTATTTT. Its protein is CASSSTVTDTQYF.